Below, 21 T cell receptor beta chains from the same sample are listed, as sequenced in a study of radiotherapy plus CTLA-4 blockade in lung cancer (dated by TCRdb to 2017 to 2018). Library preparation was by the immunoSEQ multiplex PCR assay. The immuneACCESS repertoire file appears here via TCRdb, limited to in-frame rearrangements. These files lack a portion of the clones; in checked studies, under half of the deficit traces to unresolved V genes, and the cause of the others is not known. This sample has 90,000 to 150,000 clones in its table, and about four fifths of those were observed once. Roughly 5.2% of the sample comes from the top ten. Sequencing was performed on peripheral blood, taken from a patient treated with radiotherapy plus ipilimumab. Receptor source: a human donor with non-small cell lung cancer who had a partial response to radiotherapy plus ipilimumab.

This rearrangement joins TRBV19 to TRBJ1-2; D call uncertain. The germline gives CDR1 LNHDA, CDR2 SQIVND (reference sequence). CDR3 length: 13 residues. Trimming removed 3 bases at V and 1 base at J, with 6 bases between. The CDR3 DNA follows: TGTGCCAGTAGTATGGAGATTAACTATGGCTACACCTTC. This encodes CASSMEINYGYTF.

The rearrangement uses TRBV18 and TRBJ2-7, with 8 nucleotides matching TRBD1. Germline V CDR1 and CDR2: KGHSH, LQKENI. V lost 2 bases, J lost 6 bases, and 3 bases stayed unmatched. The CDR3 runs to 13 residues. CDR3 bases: TGTGCCAGCTCACCAGTGGACAGGGCCGAGCAGTACGTC. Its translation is CASSPVDRAEQYV.

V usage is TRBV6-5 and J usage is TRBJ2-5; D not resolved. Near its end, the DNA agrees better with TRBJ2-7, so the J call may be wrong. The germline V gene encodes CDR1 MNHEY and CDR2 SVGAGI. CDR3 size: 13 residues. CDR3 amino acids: CASRTRLHHEQYF. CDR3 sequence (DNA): TGTGCCAGCAGGACTCGACTTCACCACGAGCAGTACTTC.

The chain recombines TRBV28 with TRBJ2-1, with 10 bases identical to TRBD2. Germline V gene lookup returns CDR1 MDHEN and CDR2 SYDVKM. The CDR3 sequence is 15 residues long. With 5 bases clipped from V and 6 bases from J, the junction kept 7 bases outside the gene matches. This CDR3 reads CASSKASGRSNEQFF. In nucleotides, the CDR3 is TGTGCCAGCAGTAAGGCTAGCGGGAGAAGCAATGAGCAGTTCTTC.

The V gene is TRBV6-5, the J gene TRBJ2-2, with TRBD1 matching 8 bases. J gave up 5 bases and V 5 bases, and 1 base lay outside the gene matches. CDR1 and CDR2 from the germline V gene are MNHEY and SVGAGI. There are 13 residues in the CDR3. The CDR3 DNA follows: TGTGCCAGCAGTCGACAGGGGACCGGGGAGCTGTTTTTT. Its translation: CASSRQGTGELFF.

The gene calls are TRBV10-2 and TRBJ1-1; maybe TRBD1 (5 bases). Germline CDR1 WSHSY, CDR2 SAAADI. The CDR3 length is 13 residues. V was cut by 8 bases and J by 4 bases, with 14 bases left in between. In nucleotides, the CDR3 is TGCGCCAGCTCTAAGGGGCTGCTCACTGAAGCTTTCTTT. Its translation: CASSKGLLTEAFF.

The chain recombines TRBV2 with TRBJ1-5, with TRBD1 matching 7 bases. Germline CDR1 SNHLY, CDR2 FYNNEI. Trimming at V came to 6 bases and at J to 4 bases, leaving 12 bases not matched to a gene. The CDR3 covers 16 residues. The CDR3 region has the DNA TGTGCCAGCAGGCGAGATACAGGGGCTTTAAATCAGCCCCAGCATTTT. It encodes CASRRDTGALNQPQHF.

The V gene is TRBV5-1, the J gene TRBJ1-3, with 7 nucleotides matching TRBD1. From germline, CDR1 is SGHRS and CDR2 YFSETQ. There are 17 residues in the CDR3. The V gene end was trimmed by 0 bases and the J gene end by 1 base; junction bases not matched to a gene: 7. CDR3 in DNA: TGCGCCAGCAGCTTGGGCGCAGGGGGAACATCTGGAAACACCATATATTTT. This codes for CASSLGAGGTSGNTIYF. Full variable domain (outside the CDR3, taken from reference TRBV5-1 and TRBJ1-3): KAGVTQTPRYLIKTRGQQVTLSCSPISGHRSVSWYQQTPGQGLQFLFEYFSETQRNKGNFPGRFSGRQFSNSRSEMNVSTLELGDSALYLCASSLGAGGTSGNTIYFGEGSWLTVV.

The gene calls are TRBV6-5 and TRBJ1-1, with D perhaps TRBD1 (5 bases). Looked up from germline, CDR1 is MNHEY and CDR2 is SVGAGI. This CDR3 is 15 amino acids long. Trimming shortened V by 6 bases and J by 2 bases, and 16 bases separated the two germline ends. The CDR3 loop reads CASRENRSPNTEAFF. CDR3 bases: TGTGCCAGCAGGGAAAACAGGAGTCCTAACACTGAAGCTTTCTTT.

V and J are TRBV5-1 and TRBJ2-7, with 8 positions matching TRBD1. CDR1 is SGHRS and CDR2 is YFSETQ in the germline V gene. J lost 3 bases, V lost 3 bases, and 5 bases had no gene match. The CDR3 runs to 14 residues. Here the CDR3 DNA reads TGCGCCAGCAGCTCTGGACAGGGTCTCTACGAGCAGTACTTC. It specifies CASSSGQGLYEQYF.

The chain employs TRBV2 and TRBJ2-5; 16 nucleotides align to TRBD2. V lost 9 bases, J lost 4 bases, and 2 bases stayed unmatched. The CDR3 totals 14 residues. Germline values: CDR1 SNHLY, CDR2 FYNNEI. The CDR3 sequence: CARGLAGGGETQYF. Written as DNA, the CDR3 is TGTGCCAGGGGACTAGCGGGAGGGGGAGAGACCCAGTACTTC.

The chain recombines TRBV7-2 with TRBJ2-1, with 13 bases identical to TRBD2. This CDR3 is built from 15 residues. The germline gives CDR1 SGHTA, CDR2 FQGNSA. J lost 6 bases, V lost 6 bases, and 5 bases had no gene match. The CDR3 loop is CASRLGLAGTNEQFF. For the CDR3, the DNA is TGTGCCAGCAGATTGGGACTAGCGGGAACCAATGAGCAGTTCTTC.

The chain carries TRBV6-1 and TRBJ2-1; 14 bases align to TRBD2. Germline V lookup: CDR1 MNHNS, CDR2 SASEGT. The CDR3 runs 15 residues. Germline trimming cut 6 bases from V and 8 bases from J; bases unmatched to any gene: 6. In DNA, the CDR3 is TGTGCCAGCAGGGGACTAGCGGGAGTTGAAGATGAGCAGTTCTTC. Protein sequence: CASRGLAGVEDEQFF.

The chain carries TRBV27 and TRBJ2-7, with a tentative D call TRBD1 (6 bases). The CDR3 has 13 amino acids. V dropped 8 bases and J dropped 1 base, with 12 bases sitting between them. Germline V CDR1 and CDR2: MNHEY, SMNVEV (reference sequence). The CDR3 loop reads CASAYRDSYEQYF. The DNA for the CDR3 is TGTGCCAGCGCCTACAGGGATTCCTACGAGCAGTACTTC.

The CDR3 loop reads CASSPEAIQYF. Here the CDR3 DNA reads TGTGCCAGCTCTCCCGAAGCCATTCAGTACTTC. The chain employs TRBV18 and TRBJ2-4; D gene unclear. The CDR3 contains 11 residues. Trimming pared 6 bases from V and 9 bases from J, leaving 9 bases between. Germline CDR1 is KGHSH and CDR2 is LQKENI. Based on the CDR3 plus reference TRBV18 and TRBJ2-4, the full variable domain is NAGVMQNPRHLVRRRGQEARLRCSPMKGHSHVYWYRQLPEEGLKFMVYLQKENIIDESGMPKERFSAEFPKEGPSILRIQQVVRGDSAAYFCASSPEAIQYFGAGTRLSVL.

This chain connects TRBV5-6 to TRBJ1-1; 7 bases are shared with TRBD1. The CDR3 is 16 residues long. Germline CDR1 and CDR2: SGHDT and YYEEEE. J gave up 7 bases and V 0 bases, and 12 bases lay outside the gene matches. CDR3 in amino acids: CASSLGLRQGELEAFF. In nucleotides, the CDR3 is TGTGCCAGCAGCTTGGGGCTCAGACAGGGAGAACTTGAAGCTTTCTTT.

CDR3 residues: CASSEAGGPYNEQFF. The CDR3 DNA reads as TGTGCCAGCAGTGAAGCGGGAGGGCCCTACAATGAGCAGTTCTTC. The chain recombines TRBV25-1 with TRBJ2-1; 9 bases match TRBD2. Germline loops: CDR1 MGHDK, CDR2 SYGVNS. V shed 2 bases and J 2 bases; nucleotides not matched to a gene: 1. This CDR3 has 15 amino acids.

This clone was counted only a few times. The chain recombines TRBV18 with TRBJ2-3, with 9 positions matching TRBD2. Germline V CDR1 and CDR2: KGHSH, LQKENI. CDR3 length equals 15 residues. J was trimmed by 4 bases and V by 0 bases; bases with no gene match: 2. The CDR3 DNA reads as TGTGCCAGCTCACCACCTAGCGGGAGCTCAGATACGCAGTATTTT. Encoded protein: CASSPPSGSSDTQYF.

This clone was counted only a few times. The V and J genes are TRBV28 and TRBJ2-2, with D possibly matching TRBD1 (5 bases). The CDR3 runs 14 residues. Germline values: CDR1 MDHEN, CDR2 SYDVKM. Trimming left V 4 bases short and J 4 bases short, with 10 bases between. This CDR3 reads CASSSYRSTGELFF. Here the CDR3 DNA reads TGTGCCAGCAGTTCCTACAGGAGCACCGGGGAGCTGTTTTTT. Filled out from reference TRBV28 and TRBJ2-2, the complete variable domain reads DVKVTQSSRYLVKRTGEKVFLECVQDMDHENMFWYRQDPGLGLRLIYFSYDVKMKEKGDIPEGYSVSREKKERFSLILESASTNQTSMYLCASSSYRSTGELFFGEGSRLTVL.

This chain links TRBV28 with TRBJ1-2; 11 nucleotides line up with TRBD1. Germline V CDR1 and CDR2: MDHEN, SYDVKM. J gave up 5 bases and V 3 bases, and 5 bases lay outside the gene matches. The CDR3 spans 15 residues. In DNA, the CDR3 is TGTGCCAGCAGTTTGCGGACAGGGGGCCAATATGGCTACACCTTC. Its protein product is CASSLRTGGQYGYTF.

CDR3 sequence reads: CAWATGPYQPQHF. The CDR3 coding sequence is TGTGCCTGGGCGACAGGGCCCTATCAGCCCCAGCATTTT. V is TRBV30 and J is TRBJ1-5; TRBD1 agrees at 7 bases. Germline values: CDR1 GTSNPN, CDR2 SVGIG (reference sequence). Trimming at V came to 5 bases and at J to 5 bases, leaving 6 bases not matched to a gene. This CDR3 region has 13 residues.